This T cell receptor beta chain was documented in a study of memory CD4+ T cells and cytomegalovirus serostatus. The sort gate was single viable CD3+CD4+CD8-CD45RO+ cells for memory CD4+ T cells. Here immunoSEQ multiplex PCR was the method, and the copy in TCRdb shows in-frame clones only, minus some. Counted here are 50,000 or so clones, 82% occurring once; the ten biggest clones make up 0.5% to 0.6%. The germline V gene has CDR1 SGHVS and CDR2 FQNEAQ. This CDR3 is built from 15 residues. V shed 2 bases and J shed 3 bases, with 10 bases lying between them. The chain couples TRBV7-8 to TRBJ2-2; D might be TRBD1 (6 bases). The source of this sequence is an adult in good health and CMV-seronegative. The sequenced sample was memory CD4+ T cells from blood. DNA for the CDR3: TGTGCCAGCAGCTTAACAGGGCGCGACACCGGGGAGCTGTTTTTT. This sequence encodes CASSLTGRDTGELFF.